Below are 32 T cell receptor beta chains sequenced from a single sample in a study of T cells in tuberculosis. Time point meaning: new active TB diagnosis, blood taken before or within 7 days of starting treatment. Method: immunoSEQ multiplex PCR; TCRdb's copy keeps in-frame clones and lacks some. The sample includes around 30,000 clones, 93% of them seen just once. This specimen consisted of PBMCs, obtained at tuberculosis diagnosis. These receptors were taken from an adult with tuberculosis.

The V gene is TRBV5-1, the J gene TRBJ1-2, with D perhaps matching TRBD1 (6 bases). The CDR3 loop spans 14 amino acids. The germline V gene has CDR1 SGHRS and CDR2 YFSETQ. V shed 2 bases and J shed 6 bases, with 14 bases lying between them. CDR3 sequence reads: CASSLITGNDGYTF. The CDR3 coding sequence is TGCGCCAGCAGCTTAATCACAGGGAACGATGGCTACACCTTC.

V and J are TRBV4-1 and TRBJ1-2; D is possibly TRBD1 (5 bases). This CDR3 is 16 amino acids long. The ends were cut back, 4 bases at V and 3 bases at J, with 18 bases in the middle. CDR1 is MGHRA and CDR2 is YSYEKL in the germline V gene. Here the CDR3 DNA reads TGCGCCAGCAGCCCCCGGGAGCGGGGCGGCGACTATGGCTACACCTTC. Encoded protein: CASSPRERGGDYGYTF.

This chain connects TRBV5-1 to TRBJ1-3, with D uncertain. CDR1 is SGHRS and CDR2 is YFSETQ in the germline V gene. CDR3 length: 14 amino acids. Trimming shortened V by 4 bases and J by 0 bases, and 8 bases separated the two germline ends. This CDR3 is CASSGTASGNTIYF. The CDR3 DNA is TGCGCCAGCAGCGGAACAGCCTCTGGAAACACCATATATTTT.

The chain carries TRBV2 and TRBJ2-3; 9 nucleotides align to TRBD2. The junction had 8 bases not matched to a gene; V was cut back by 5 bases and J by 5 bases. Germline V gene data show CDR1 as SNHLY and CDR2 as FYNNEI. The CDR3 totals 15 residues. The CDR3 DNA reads TGTGCCAGCAGTCTTAGCGGGGGAAGGGTAGATACGCAGTATTTT. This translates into CASSLSGGRVDTQYF.

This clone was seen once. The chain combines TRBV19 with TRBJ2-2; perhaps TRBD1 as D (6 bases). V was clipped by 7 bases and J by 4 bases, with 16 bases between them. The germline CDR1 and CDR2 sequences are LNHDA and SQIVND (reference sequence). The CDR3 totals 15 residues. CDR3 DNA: TGTGCCAGTAAGCAAGGGGGAGTAGGCACCGGGGAGCTGTTTTTT. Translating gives CASKQGGVGTGELFF.

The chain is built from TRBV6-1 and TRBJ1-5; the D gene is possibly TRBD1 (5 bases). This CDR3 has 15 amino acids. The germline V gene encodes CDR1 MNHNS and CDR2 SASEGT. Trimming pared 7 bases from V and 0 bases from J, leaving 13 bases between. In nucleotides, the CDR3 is TGTGCCAGCACCTGGGGGGATTATAGCAATCAGCCCCAGCATTTT. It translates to CASTWGDYSNQPQHF.

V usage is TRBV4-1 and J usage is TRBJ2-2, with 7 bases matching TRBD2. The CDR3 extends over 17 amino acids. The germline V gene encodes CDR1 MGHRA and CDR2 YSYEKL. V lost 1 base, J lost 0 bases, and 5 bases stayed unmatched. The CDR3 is CASSQGRGRTNTGELFF. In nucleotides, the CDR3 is TGCGCCAGCAGCCAAGGGCGGGGGAGGACGAACACCGGGGAGCTGTTTTTT.

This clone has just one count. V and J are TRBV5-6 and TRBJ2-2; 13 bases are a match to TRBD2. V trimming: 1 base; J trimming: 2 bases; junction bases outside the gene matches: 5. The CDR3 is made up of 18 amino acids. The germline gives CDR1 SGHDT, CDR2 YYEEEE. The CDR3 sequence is CASSLLGLAGPNTGELFF. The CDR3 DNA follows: TGTGCCAGCAGCTTGCTGGGACTAGCGGGGCCTAACACCGGGGAGCTGTTTTTT.

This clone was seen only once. CDR3 DNA sequence: TGTGCCAGCAGACCCGCCGGGACTGTGTTTTTT. Translating it yields CASRPAGTVFF. This rearrangement joins TRBV5-8 to TRBJ1-4, with D perhaps matching TRBD1 (5 bases). This CDR3 contains 11 residues. Trimming pared 5 bases from V and 15 bases from J, leaving 14 bases between. Germline V gene lookup returns CDR1 SGHTS and CDR2 YDEGEE.

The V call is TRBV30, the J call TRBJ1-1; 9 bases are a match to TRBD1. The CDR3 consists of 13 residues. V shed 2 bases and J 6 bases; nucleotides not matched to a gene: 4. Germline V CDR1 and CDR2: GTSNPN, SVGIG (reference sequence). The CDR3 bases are TGTGCCTGGAGTTGGGACAGGGCGGCTGAAGCTTTCTTT. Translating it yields CAWSWDRAAEAFF.

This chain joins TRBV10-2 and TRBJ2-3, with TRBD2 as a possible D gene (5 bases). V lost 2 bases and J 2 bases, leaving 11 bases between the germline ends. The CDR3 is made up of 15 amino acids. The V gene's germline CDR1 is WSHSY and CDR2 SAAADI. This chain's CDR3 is CASSERGFITDTQYF. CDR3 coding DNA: TGCGCCAGCAGTGAGCGGGGTTTTATCACAGATACGCAGTATTTT.

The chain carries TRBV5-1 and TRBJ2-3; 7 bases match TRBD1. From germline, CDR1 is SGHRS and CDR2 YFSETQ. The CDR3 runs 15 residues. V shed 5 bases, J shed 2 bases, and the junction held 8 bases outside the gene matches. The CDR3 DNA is TGCGCCAGCAGAACTACAGGGGAGACCACAGATACGCAGTATTTT. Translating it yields CASRTTGETTDTQYF.

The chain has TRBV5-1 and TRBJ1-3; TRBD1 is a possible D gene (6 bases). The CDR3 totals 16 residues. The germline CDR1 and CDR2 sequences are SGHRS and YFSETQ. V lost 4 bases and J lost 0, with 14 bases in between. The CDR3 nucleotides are TGCGCCAGCAGCGCGATAACAGGGAACTCTGGAAACACCATATATTTT. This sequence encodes CASSAITGNSGNTIYF.

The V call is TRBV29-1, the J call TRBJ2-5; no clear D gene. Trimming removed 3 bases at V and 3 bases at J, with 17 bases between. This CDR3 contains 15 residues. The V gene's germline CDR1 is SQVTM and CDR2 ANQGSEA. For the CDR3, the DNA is TGCAGCGTTGAGTGGTCATCAACTCGGGAAGAGACCCAGTACTTC. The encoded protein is CSVEWSSTREETQYF.

CDR3 in amino acids: CASSPGQGGNQPQHF. Written as DNA, the CDR3 is TGTGCCAGCAGCCCGGGACAGGGGGGAAATCAGCCCCAGCATTTT. The genes are TRBV6-6 and TRBJ1-5; 11 bases are a match to TRBD1. The CDR3 is made up of 15 amino acids. V lost 6 bases, J lost 4 bases, and 5 bases stayed unmatched. The germline CDR1 and CDR2 sequences are MNHNY and SVGAGI (reference sequence).

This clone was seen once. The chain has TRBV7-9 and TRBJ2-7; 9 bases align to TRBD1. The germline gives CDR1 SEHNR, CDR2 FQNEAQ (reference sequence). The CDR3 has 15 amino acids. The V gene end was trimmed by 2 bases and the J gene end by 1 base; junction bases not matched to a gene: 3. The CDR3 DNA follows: TGTGCCAGCAGCTTAAGACAGGGGGAATCCTACGAGCAGTACTTC. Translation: CASSLRQGESYEQYF.

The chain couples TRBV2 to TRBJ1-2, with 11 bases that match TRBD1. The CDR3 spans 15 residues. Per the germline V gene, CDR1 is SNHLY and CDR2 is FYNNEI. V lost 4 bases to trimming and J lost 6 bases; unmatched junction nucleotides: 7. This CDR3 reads CASSAGQGASDGYTF. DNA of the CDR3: TGTGCCAGCAGTGCAGGACAGGGGGCTTCGGATGGCTACACCTTC.

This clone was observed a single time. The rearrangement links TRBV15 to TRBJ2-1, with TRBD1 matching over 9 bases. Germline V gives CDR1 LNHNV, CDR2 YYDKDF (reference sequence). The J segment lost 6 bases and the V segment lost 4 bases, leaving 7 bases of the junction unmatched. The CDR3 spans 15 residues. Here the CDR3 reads CATSISGTGSNEQFF. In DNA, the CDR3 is TGTGCCACCAGCATCTCCGGGACAGGGAGCAATGAGCAGTTCTTC. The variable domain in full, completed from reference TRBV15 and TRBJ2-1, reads DAMVIQNPRYQVTQFGKPVTLSCSQTLNHNVMYWYQQKSSQAPKLLFHYYDKDFNNEADTPDNFQSRRPNTSFCFLDIRSPGLGDTAMYLCATSISGTGSNEQFFGPGTRLTVL.

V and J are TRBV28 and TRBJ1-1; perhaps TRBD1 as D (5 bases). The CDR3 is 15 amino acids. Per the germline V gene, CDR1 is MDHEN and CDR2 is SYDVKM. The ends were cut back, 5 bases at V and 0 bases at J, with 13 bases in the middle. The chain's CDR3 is CASSLRGFLNTEAFF. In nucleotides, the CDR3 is TGTGCCAGCAGTCTCCGGGGGTTCCTGAACACTGAAGCTTTCTTT.

The CDR3 sequence is CASSSTGEWETQYF. CDR3 bases: TGTGCCAGCAGTTCGACAGGGGAATGGGAGACCCAGTACTTC. This chain joins TRBV6-5 and TRBJ2-5, with 8 bases fitting TRBD1. Trimming took 4 bases from V and 5 from J; bases not matched to a gene: 6. Per the germline V gene, CDR1 is MNHEY and CDR2 is SVGAGI. The CDR3 runs 14 residues.

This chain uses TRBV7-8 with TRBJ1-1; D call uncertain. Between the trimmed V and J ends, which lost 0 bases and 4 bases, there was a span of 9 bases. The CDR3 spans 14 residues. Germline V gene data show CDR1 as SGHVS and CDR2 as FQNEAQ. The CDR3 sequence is CASSLALGSTEAFF. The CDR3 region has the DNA TGTGCCAGCAGCTTAGCGCTCGGTTCCACTGAAGCTTTCTTT.

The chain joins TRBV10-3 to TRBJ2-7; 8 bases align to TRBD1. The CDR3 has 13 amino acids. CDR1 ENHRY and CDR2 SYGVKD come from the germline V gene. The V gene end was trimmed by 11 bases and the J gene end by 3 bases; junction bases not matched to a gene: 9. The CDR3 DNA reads TGTGCCTCGAAGGAGGGACAGGTCTACGAGCAGTACTTC. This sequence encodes CASKEGQVYEQYF.

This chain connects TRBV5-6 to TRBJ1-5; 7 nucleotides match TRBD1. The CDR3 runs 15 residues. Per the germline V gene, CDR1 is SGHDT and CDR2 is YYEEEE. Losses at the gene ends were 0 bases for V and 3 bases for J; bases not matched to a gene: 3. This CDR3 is CASSLEGQINQPQHF. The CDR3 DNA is TGTGCCAGCAGCTTGGAGGGACAGATCAATCAGCCCCAGCATTTT.

The CDR3 loop reads CASTSNGGEQYF. CDR3 sequence (DNA): TGTGCCAGCACTTCAAACGGCGGCGAGCAGTACTTC. The J gene is TRBJ2-7, the V gene TRBV27; D unclear. Germline V gives CDR1 MNHEY, CDR2 SMNVEV (reference sequence). There are 12 residues in the CDR3. V lost 7 bases to trimming and J lost 6 bases, with 13 bases between them.

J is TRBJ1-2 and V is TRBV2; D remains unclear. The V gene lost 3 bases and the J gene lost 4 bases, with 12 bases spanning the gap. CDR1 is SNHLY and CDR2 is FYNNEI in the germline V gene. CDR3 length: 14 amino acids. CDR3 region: CASSEYRAVYGYTF. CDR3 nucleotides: TGTGCCAGCAGTGAGTACAGAGCGGTCTATGGCTACACCTTC.

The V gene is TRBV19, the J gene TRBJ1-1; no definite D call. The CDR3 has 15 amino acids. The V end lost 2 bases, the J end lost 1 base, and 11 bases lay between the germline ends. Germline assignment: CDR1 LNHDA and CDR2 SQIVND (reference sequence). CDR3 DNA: TGTGCCAGTAGTATAATTTGGGCCCCGAACACTGAAGCTTTCTTT. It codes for CASSIIWAPNTEAFF. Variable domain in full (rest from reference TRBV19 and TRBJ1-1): DGGITQSPKYLFRKEGQNVTLSCEQNLNHDAMYWYRQDPGQGLRLIYYSQIVNDFQKGDIAEGYSVSREKKESFPLTVTSAQKNPTAFYLCASSIIWAPNTEAFFGQGTRLTVV.

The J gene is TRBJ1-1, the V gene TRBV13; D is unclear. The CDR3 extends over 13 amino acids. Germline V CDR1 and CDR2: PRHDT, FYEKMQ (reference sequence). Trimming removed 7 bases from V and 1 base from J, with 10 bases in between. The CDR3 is CASTVGGNTEAFF. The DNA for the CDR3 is TGTGCCAGCACCGTCGGCGGGAACACTGAAGCTTTCTTT.

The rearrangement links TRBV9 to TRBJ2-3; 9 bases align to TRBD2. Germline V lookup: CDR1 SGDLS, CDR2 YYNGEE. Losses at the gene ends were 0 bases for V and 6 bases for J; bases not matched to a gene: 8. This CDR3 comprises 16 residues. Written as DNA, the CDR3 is TGTGCCAGCAGCGTAGGCCAGCGGGGGGCTCGGGATACGCAGTATTTT. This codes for CASSVGQRGARDTQYF.

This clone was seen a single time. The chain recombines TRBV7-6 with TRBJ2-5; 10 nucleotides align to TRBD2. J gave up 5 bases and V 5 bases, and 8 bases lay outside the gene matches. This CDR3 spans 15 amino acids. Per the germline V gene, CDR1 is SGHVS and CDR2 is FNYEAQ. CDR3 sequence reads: CASSPVAGGQETQYF. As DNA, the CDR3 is TGTGCCAGCAGCCCTGTAGCGGGGGGCCAGGAGACCCAGTACTTC.

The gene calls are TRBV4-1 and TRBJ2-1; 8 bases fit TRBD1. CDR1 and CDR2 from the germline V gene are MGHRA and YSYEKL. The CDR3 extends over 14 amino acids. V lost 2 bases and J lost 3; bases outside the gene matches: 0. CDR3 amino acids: CASSQTGGYNEQFF. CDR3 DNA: TGCGCCAGCAGCCAAACAGGGGGCTACAATGAGCAGTTCTTC.

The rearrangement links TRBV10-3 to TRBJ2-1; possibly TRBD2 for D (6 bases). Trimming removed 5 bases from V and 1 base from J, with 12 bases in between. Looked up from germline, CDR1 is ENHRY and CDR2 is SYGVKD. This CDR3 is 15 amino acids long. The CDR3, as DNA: TGTGCCATCAGTCCGGGACTCCCATCCTACAATGAGCAGTTCTTC. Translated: CAISPGLPSYNEQFF.

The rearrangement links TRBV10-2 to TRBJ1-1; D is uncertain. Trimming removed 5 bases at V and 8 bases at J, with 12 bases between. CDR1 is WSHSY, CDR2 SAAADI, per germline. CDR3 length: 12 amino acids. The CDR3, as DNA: TGCGCCAGCAGTAAAAGGCCGGGGGAAGCTTTCTTT. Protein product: CASSKRPGEAFF.